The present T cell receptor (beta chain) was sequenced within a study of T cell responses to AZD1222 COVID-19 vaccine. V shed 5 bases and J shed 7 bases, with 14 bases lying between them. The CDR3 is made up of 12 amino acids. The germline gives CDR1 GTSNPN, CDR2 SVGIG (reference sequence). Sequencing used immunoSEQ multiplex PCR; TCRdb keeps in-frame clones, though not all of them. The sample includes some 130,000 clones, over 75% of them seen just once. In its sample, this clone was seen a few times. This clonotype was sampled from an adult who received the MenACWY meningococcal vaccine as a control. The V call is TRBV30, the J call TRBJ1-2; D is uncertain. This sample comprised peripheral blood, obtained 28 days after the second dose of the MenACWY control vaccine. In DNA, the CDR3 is TGTGCCTGGGACGAGACTGTTCGTGGCTACACCTTC. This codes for CAWDETVRGYTF.